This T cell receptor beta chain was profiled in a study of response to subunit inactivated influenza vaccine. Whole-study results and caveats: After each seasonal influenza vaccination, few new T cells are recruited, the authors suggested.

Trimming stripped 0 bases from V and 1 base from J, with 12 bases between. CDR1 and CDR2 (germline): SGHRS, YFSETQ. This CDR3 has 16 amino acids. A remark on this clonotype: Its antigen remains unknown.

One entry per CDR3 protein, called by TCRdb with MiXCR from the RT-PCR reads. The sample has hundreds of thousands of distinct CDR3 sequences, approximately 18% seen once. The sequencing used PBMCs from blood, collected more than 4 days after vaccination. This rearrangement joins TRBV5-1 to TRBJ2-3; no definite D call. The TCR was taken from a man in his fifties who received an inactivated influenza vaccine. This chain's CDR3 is CASSLALGGGTDTQYF. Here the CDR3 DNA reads TGCGCCAGCAGCTTGGCGTTGGGTGGGGGCACAGATACGCAGTATTTT. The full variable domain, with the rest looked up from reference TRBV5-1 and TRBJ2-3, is KAGVTQTPRYLIKTRGQQVTLSCSPISGHRSVSWYQQTPGQGLQFLFEYFSETQRNKGNFPGRFSGRQFSNSRSEMNVSTLELGDSALYLCASSLALGGGTDTQYFGPGTRLTVL.